These T cell receptor beta chains were read from a single sample in a study of blood T cell repertoires in COVID-19. Sequenced by immunoSEQ multiplex PCR; TCRdb stores in-frame clones only, minus some. The sample shows some 260,000 clones, about 86% of them seen only once. Sequencing was carried out using PBMCs or T cells enriched from blood (not recorded which). The receptor source for this set is a man aged 25-45 years with acute COVID-19. The CDR3 runs from the conserved cysteine through the conserved F or W. D genes are given only for firm matches. Rows may omit the clone size; those that give it use once, few, many or a size class.

d_call,clone_size,v_call,cdr3_length,j_call,cdr3_nt,cdr3_aa
-,-,TRBV5-6,14,TRBJ1-6,TGTGCCAGCAGCCTTCCGACTATCAATTCACCCCTCCACTTT,CASSLPTINSPLHF
-,once,TRBV5-5,13,TRBJ2-3,TGTGCCAGCAGCTTGGCCGGAGCGGTGGCGCAGTATTTT,CASSLAGAVAQYF
TRBD2,few,TRBV12-3/TRBV12-4,13,TRBJ2-5,TGTGCCAGCAGTTGGGGGGGGGAAGAGACCCAGTACTTC,CASSWGGEETQYF
-,few,TRBV4-1,11,TRBJ1-1,TGCGCCAGCAGCCAAGGTAATGAAGCTTTCTTT,CASSQGNEAFF
TRBD2,-,TRBV19,16,TRBJ2-3,TGTGCCAGTAGTATAGATGCGGGAGGGCCAACAGATACGCAGTATTTT,CASSIDAGGPTDTQYF
-,-,TRBV11-2,13,TRBJ1-2,TGTGCCAGCAGCCCTAGGCACCTTGGAGGCTACACCTTC,CASSPRHLGGYTF
TRBD2,-,TRBV2,19,TRBJ2-1,TGTGCCAGCAGTGAACCCTTGGGACTAGCGGGGGGGGTCAAGGCTGAGCAGTTCTTC,CASSEPLGLAGGVKAEQFF
-,-,TRBV21-1,15,TRBJ2-3,TGTGCCAAAGAAGGGACTAGCAGATACACAGATACGCAGTATTTT,CAKEGTSRYTDTQYF
TRBD1,-,TRBV6-5,14,TRBJ1-5,TGTGCCAGCAGGGGGACAGGGGGAAGTCAGCCCCAGCATTTT,CASRGTGGSQPQHF
-,-,TRBV6-6,12,TRBJ2-1,TGTGCCAGCAGTCCCACGAGAAATGAGCAGTTCTTC,CASSPTRNEQFF
TRBD1,-,TRBV6-5,15,TRBJ1-5,TGTGCCAGCATTTTCGACAGGGGTAGCAATCAGCCCCAGCATTTT,CASIFDRGSNQPQHF
-,-,TRBV12-3/TRBV12-4,13,TRBJ1-5,TGTGCCAGCAGTTTTACGACAGATCAGCCCCAGCATTTT,CASSFTTDQPQHF
-,-,TRBV12-3/TRBV12-4,13,TRBJ1-6,TGTGCCAGCAGTTCAACCACCGGGACACCCCTCCACTTT,CASSSTTGTPLHF
-,-,TRBV6-5,13,TRBJ1-1,TGTGCCAGCAGTTACTCGATGGCAGGGTGGGCTTTCTTT,CASSYSMAGWAFF
-,-,TRBV2,15,TRBJ1-5,TGTGCCAGCAGTGAATCACGGGGAAAGAGTCAGCCCCAGCATTTT,CASSESRGKSQPQHF
-,-,TRBV2,13,TRBJ1-1,TGTGCCAGCGGGCCCTTCATGAACACTGAAGCTTTCTTT,CASGPFMNTEAFF
TRBD1,-,TRBV2,12,TRBJ1-2,TGTGCCAGCAGCGGGGACAGGGTTTTTGACACCTTC,CASSGDRVFDTF
TRBD1,-,TRBV5-1,16,TRBJ1-4,TGCGCCAGCAGCCCAGGGGACAGGACAACAAATGAAAAACTGTTTTTT,CASSPGDRTTNEKLFF
TRBD1,-,TRBV29-1,12,TRBJ2-3,TGCAGCGTCAAGAGGGGGCCAGATACGCAGTATTTT,CSVKRGPDTQYF